This TCR beta chain was found in a study of T cell responses to AZD1222 COVID-19 vaccine. This clone was observed a handful of times. Its target is unknown. The CDR3 is 14 amino acids. The germline gives CDR1 SEHNR, CDR2 FQNEAQ (reference sequence). V was clipped by 1 base and J by 2 bases, with 5 bases between them. Study-level results: Donors were chiefly white British, with a greater number of females, and clonal diversity was perhaps underestimated.

Method: immunoSEQ multiplex PCR; TCRdb's copy keeps in-frame clones and lacks some. Among some 140,000 clones listed, around 90% were seen once. The TCR was taken from an adult in good health. The sample here was peripheral blood, taken on day 0 of AZD1222 vaccination. V and J are TRBV7-9 and TRBJ2-2; D ambiguous. The CDR3 here is CASSLGGNTGELFF. The DNA of the CDR3 is TGTGCCAGCAGCTTAGGGGGAAACACCGGGGAGCTGTTTTTT.